This passage covers 32 T cell receptor beta chains from one sample sequenced in a study of regulatory T cells in long-lasting Graves disease. The time point is: newly diagnosed GD, antithyroid drugs for less than 3 months. Generation of the TCR library employed RNA extracted from PBMCs. The TCR beta library used iRepertoire HTBI primers with Arm-PCR amplification of CDR3. TCRdb re-analysed the multiplex PCR reads in MiXCR, keeping a single row per CDR3 protein. The profile shows 300,000 to 400,000 distinct CDR3 sequences, around 15% of them singletons. Another study also made use of these data, one on T cells in Graves' hyperthyroidism and ophthalmopathy.

This specimen consisted of peripheral blood mononuclear cells (PBMCs), obtained at new diagnosis, from a patient treated with antithyroid drugs. These receptors were obtained from a man aged 35-49 years with Graves disease.

This clonotype was detected a few times. The chain employs TRBV20-1 and TRBJ1-6; TRBD1 matches 7 bases. The germline V gene encodes CDR1 DFQATT and CDR2 SNEGSKA (reference sequence). J was trimmed by 10 bases and V by 6 bases; bases with no gene match: 12. The CDR3 has 14 residues. The DNA for the CDR3 is TGCAGTGCCGCCCGGGACAGCCTTGGGTCACCCCTCCACTTT. This gives the protein CSAARDSLGSPLHF.

In the case of this clonotype: A read error may explain this, as a much larger clone is one base away. This rearrangement joins TRBV28 to TRBJ1-3; no reliable D call. Looked up from germline, CDR1 is MDHEN and CDR2 is SYDVKM. Trimming left V 6 bases short and J 12 bases short, with 15 bases between. The CDR3 totals 12 residues. The CDR3 DNA reads as TGTGCCAGCAGCCCTGACGGGTACATCATATATTTT. Its protein product is CASSPDGYIIYF.

This chain uses TRBV27 with TRBJ2-5; TRBD1 agrees at 7 bases. The CDR3 has 16 amino acids. Germline V CDR1 and CDR2: MNHEY, SMNVEV (reference sequence). The trim removed 3 bases at V and 3 bases at J, leaving 10 bases unmatched. The CDR3 reads CASSLGTGTAEETQYF. The CDR3 nucleotides read TGTGCCAGCAGTTTGGGAACCGGGACAGCCGAAGAGACCCAGTACTTC.

In regard to this clonotype: The CDR3 carries no conserved terminal phenylalanine or tryptophan, so it likely arises from a read error. V is TRBV20-1 and J is TRBJ2-3; 9 bases match TRBD2. CDR1 DFQATT and CDR2 SNEGSKA come from the germline V gene (reference sequence). The CDR3 length is 13 residues. Trimming took 5 bases from V and 1 from J; bases not matched to a gene: 1. CDR3 residues: CSASSGGTDTQYL. The DNA for the CDR3 is TGCAGTGCTTCTAGCGGGGGCACAGATACGCAGTATCTT.

This clonotype was observed at least ten times. The CDR3 protein is CSASGQFTDTQYF. In nucleotides, the CDR3 is TGCAGTGCTAGTGGGCAGTTCACAGATACGCAGTATTTT. The J gene is TRBJ2-3, the V gene TRBV20-1; D ambiguous. The CDR3 has 13 residues. The V and J ends lost 3 bases and 2 bases respectively, with 9 bases between them. CDR1 DFQATT and CDR2 SNEGSKA come from the germline V gene (reference sequence).

Concerning this clonotype: Since a far larger clone is one base different, this is likely a read error. The chain links TRBV20-1 to TRBJ2-1; 7 bases are a match to TRBD2. Germline V lookup: CDR1 DFQATT, CDR2 SNEGSKA (reference sequence). The V and J ends lost 5 bases and 10 bases, in that order; junction bases with no gene match: 14. The CDR3 is 14 residues long. CDR3 residues: CSADAPSGAYEQFF. The CDR3 region has the DNA TGCAGTGCTGACGCCCCTAGCGGAGCCTACGAGCAGTTCTTC.

This clonotype was seen more than once but under ten times. This rearrangement joins TRBV11-2 to TRBJ2-7; 7 bases map to TRBD1. Per germline, CDR1 SGHAT and CDR2 FQNNGV. The J segment lost 0 bases and the V segment lost 5 bases, leaving 10 bases of the junction unmatched. The CDR3 has 16 amino acids. In nucleotides, the CDR3 is TGTGCCAGCAGCCCTCACCTAAGGGACAGCTCCTACGAGCAGTACTTC. Its translation is CASSPHLRDSSYEQYF.

The chain has TRBV7-2 and TRBJ2-1, with D tentatively TRBD2 (5 bases). Germline V gives CDR1 SGHTA, CDR2 FQGNSA. The V end lost 9 bases, the J end lost 8 bases, and 20 bases lay between the germline ends. CDR3 length equals 14 residues. In DNA form, the CDR3 reads TGTGCCAGTAGTAGGGAGCTCTCGCTGCATGAGCAGTTCTTC. Protein sequence: CASSRELSLHEQFF.

At least ten counts were recorded for this clonotype. The chain links TRBV4-1 to TRBJ1-4, with D possibly TRBD1 on 6 matching bases. Germline V gene data show CDR1 as MGHRA and CDR2 as YSYEKL. V lost 3 bases and J lost 0, with 8 bases in between. The CDR3 covers 15 residues. The CDR3 here is CASSQNRATNEKLFF. CDR3 DNA sequence: TGCGCCAGCAGCCAGAACAGGGCAACTAATGAAAAACTGTTTTTT.

The rearrangement links TRBV2 to TRBJ2-3, with TRBD2 identical over 10 bases. Trimming at V came to 4 bases and at J to 6 bases, leaving 10 bases not matched to a gene. CDR1 is SNHLY and CDR2 is FYNNEI in the germline V gene. This CDR3 is 16 amino acids long. CDR3 nucleotide sequence: TGTGCCAGCAGTGGAAGCGGGGGGGCTGTAATGGATACGCAGTATTTT. Its translation: CASSGSGGAVMDTQYF.

Ten or more counts support this clonotype. The CDR3 is CASSPGQGVGGEQYF. In DNA, the CDR3 is TGTGCCAGCTCACCGGGACAGGGGGTAGGTGGCGAGCAGTACTTC. V is TRBV18 and J is TRBJ2-7, with 11 bases identical to TRBD1. This CDR3 is 15 amino acids long. Germline lookup yields CDR1 KGHSH and CDR2 LQKENI. V shed 3 bases and J 6 bases; nucleotides not matched to a gene: 7.

The chain carries TRBV5-1 and TRBJ1-3, with unresolved D. CDR3 length equals 14 residues. Between the trimmed V and J ends, which lost 2 bases and 3 bases, there was a span of 9 bases. Germline assignment: CDR1 SGHRS and CDR2 YFSETQ. In nucleotides, the CDR3 is TGCGCCAGCAGCTTTTATGGTGATGGAAACACCATATATTTT. The encoded protein is CASSFYGDGNTIYF.

This clonotype was seen ten or more times. This rearrangement joins TRBV13 to TRBJ1-4, with TRBD1 matching 8 bases. Germline CDR1 PRHDT, CDR2 FYEKMQ (reference sequence). This CDR3 has 19 amino acids. J was trimmed by 5 bases and V by 0 bases; bases with no gene match: 14. CDR3: CASSLGFPGQAFRNEKLFF. The CDR3 DNA is TGTGCCAGCAGCTTAGGGTTCCCGGGACAGGCCTTCAGGAATGAAAAACTGTTTTTT.

A few counts support this clonotype. The chain recombines TRBV4-3 with TRBJ2-7, with 7 bases lining up with TRBD1. With 0 bases clipped from V and 1 base from J, the junction kept 6 bases outside the gene matches. The CDR3 contains 16 residues. Germline CDR1 is LGHNA and CDR2 is YSLEER. In DNA, the CDR3 is TGCGCCAGCAGCCAAGATATAGGGACAGTTTCCTACGAGCAGTACTTC. Amino acids: CASSQDIGTVSYEQYF.

This clonotype was counted many times. The chain employs TRBV5-1 and TRBJ2-1; possibly TRBD1 for D (6 bases). CDR1 is SGHRS, CDR2 YFSETQ, per germline. The CDR3 consists of 16 residues. Trimming left V 0 bases short and J 2 bases short, with 12 bases between. CDR3 amino acids: CASSLGGRDTYNEQFF. CDR3 DNA: TGCGCCAGCAGCTTGGGGGGCAGGGACACCTACAATGAGCAGTTCTTC.

The V gene is TRBV19, the J gene TRBJ1-1; weak D call: TRBD1 (6 bases). Germline CDR1 is LNHDA and CDR2 is SQIVND (reference sequence). Trimming left V 3 bases short and J 1 base short, with 12 bases between. The CDR3 sequence is 15 residues long. The CDR3 DNA reads as TGTGCCAGTAGTATGTGGGGGGCCTGGAACACTGAAGCTTTCTTT. This sequence encodes CASSMWGAWNTEAFF.

On this clonotype itself: This probably arose from a read error, given a far larger clone one base away. The rearrangement uses TRBV27 and TRBJ2-3; 9 positions agree with TRBD1. Trimming removed 4 bases from V and 6 bases from J; junction bases left unmatched: 11. This CDR3 contains 16 residues. The germline V gene has CDR1 MNHEY and CDR2 SMNVEV (reference sequence). For the CDR3, the DNA is TGTGCCAGCAGTTGCTCGAGAGGGACAGGGTCGGATACGCAGTATTTT. Amino acid sequence: CASSCSRGTGSDTQYF.

This clonotype has a count of ten or more. This chain links TRBV7-2 with TRBJ2-1, with D uncertain. The CDR3 contains 14 residues. The V gene's germline CDR1 is SGHTA and CDR2 FQGNSA. V was clipped by 2 bases and J by 1 base, with 6 bases between them. The CDR3 loop reads CASSLSDSYNEQFF. In nucleotides, the CDR3 is TGTGCCAGCAGCTTAAGTGATTCCTACAATGAGCAGTTCTTC.

J is TRBJ1-1 and V is TRBV6-5; 12 bases are a match to TRBD1. Germline loops: CDR1 MNHEY, CDR2 SVGAGI. J lost 11 bases, V lost 2 bases, and 6 bases had no gene match. The CDR3 extends over 14 amino acids. CDR3 residues: CASSYPGQGAAAFF. CDR3 nucleotide sequence: TGTGCCAGCAGTTACCCGGGACAGGGGGCTGCGGCTTTCTTT.

This clonotype was recorded at least ten times. Here the CDR3 DNA reads TGTGCCAGCAGCTTACGTCTATTCGGGACGGGGGGGAAAGAGACCCAGTACTTC. Amino acid sequence: CASSLRLFGTGGKETQYF. The chain is built from TRBV11-2 and TRBJ2-5; 8 bases line up with TRBD2. This CDR3 has 18 amino acids. Germline V gene sequence: CDR1 SGHAT, CDR2 FQNNGV. V shed 2 bases and J 3 bases; nucleotides not matched to a gene: 14.

J is TRBJ2-3 and V is TRBV19; D is possibly TRBD2 (7 bases). Trimming took 5 bases from V and 2 from J, leaving 14 bases between them. The CDR3 loop spans 15 amino acids. Germline V CDR1 and CDR2: LNHDA, SQIVND (reference sequence). In DNA form, the CDR3 reads TGTGCCAGTAGTTACTACAGGGACTACACAGATACGCAGTATTTT. Amino acid sequence: CASSYYRDYTDTQYF.

This clonotype was seen only a few times. The J gene is TRBJ2-5, the V gene TRBV6-2 or TRBV6-3; the D gene is possibly TRBD2 (6 bases). CDR3 size: 13 residues. Germline CDR1 reads MNHEY; CDR2 reads SVGEGT. V lost 6 bases to trimming and J lost 7 bases, with 15 bases between them. This chain's CDR3 is CASRIGTAGTQYF. As DNA, the CDR3 is TGTGCCAGCAGAATAGGAACAGCGGGGACCCAGTACTTC.

This clonotype was counted ten times or more. The chain employs TRBV30 and TRBJ2-5; unclear D gene. The CDR3 contains 11 residues. CDR1 and CDR2 from the germline V gene are GTSNPN and SVGIG (reference sequence). V was clipped by 0 bases and J by 5 bases, with 4 bases between them. DNA of the CDR3: TGTGCCTGGAGTGTGTATGAGACCCAGTACTTC. It encodes CAWSVYETQYF.

This clonotype was seen repeatedly, ten times or more. The gene calls are TRBV20-1 and TRBJ2-3, with 7 bases fitting TRBD2. The CDR3 consists of 14 residues. The junction had 6 bases not matched to a gene; V was cut back by 4 bases and J by 2 bases. Germline CDR1 DFQATT, CDR2 SNEGSKA (reference sequence). This chain's CDR3 is CSATLGGNTDTQYF. The CDR3 DNA reads TGCAGTGCTACCCTGGGGGGGAACACAGATACGCAGTATTTT.

The chain uses TRBV4-1 and TRBJ2-3; the match to TRBD2 covers 8 bases. The junction had 14 bases not matched to a gene; V was cut back by 8 bases and J by 1 base. The CDR3 spans 17 residues. In germline, CDR1 is MGHRA, CDR2 YSYEKL. The CDR3 DNA sequence: TGCGCCAGCCGGCCTTCGGGGGGGCGCCGGGGCACAGATACGCAGTATTTT. Its protein product is CASRPSGGRRGTDTQYF.

Many counts were recorded for this clonotype. The gene calls are TRBV20-1 and TRBJ2-3; possibly TRBD1 or TRBD2 for D (5 bases each). Trimming left V 6 bases short and J 1 base short, with 14 bases between. The CDR3 covers 14 residues. Germline V gene lookup returns CDR1 DFQATT and CDR2 SNEGSKA (reference sequence). The CDR3 nucleotides are TGCAGTGCAAGAATGGGGGTGCGCACAGATACGCAGTATTTT. Its translation is CSARMGVRTDTQYF.

In this sample, this clonotype turned up a few times. The chain links TRBV28 to TRBJ2-7, with D maybe TRBD2 (7 bases). Germline values: CDR1 MDHEN, CDR2 SYDVKM. Trimming removed 4 bases from V and 7 bases from J, with 14 bases in between. The CDR3 runs to 13 residues. The CDR3 bases are TGTGCCAGCAGTTCAGAGGGGGGGTATGAGCAGTACTTC. It is translated as CASSSEGGYEQYF.

This clonotype has a count of ten or more. The rearrangement joins TRBV20-1 to TRBJ2-1, with D uncertain. Trimming left V 1 base short and J 9 bases short, with 4 bases between. Germline V CDR1 and CDR2: DFQATT, SNEGSKA (reference sequence). There are 10 residues in the CDR3. CDR3 nucleotides: TGCAGTGCTAGAGGTAGTGAGCAGTTCTTC. It yields the protein CSARGSEQFF.

Only a few counts were recorded for this clonotype. The J gene is TRBJ2-3, the V gene TRBV5-1; perhaps TRBD1 as D (5 bases). The germline V gene has CDR1 SGHRS and CDR2 YFSETQ. Trimming left V 0 bases short and J 5 bases short, with 13 bases between. This CDR3 contains 15 residues. DNA of the CDR3: TGCGCCAGCAGCTTGGCAGGGTTCCTTGGAGATACGCAGTATTTT. This gives the protein CASSLAGFLGDTQYF. The whole variable domain, remainder taken from reference TRBV5-1 and TRBJ2-3, is KAGVTQTPRYLIKTRGQQVTLSCSPISGHRSVSWYQQTPGQGLQFLFEYFSETQRNKGNFPGRFSGRQFSNSRSEMNVSTLELGDSALYLCASSLAGFLGDTQYFGPGTRLTVL.

The CDR3 loop reads CASSYEGGTGGDQPQHF. In DNA form, the CDR3 reads TGTGCCAGCAGTTACGAGGGCGGGACAGGGGGCGATCAGCCCCAGCATTTT. This sequence joins TRBV6-5 and TRBJ1-5; 12 bases fit TRBD1. This CDR3 is built from 17 residues. Losses at the gene ends were 2 bases for V and 5 bases for J; bases not matched to a gene: 7. The germline V gene has CDR1 MNHEY and CDR2 SVGAGI.

This clonotype was seen repeatedly, ten times or more. The chain combines TRBV20-1 with TRBJ2-7; 10 bases align to TRBD2. This CDR3 comprises 17 residues. After removal of 2 bases from V and 0 bases from J, the junction contained 10 bases not matched to a gene. Germline V gene data show CDR1 as DFQATT and CDR2 as SNEGSKA (reference sequence). In DNA form, the CDR3 reads TGCAGTGCTAGATGGGCTAGCGGGGGACCGAGCTCCTACGAGCAGTACTTC. Translating gives CSARWASGGPSSYEQYF.

In regard to this clonotype: Mismatch with germline at one junction end may stem from a read error. The CDR3: CASSQDPSYDYTF. The DNA of the CDR3 is TGCGCCAGCAGCCAAGATCCGAGCTATGACTACACCTTC. The chain has TRBV4-1 and TRBJ1-2; D remains unclear. In germline, CDR1 is MGHRA, CDR2 YSYEKL. The CDR3 runs to 13 residues.